This entry is about one TCR beta chain. The antigen remains unidentified. TRB was amplified by touch-down multiplex PCR, primer pools A and B combined. TCRdb reprocessed the multiplex PCR reads; each CDR3 protein has one entry and no DNA is given. Recorded here are fewer than 8,500 distinct CDR3 sequences; the top ten clones represent 4.5% to 5%. The sample is drawn from a study of T cell clusters in autoimmune cytopenias. Study results and limitations: Comparing secondary cytopenia with chronic lymphocytic leukemia showed no cluster-lack signature, apparently masked by lymphoma repertoire.

CDR3 size: 13 residues. In germline, CDR1 is SQVTM, CDR2 ANQGSEA. Each sample's input was roughly 270 ng genomic DNA, some 40,000 genome equivalents. The sequence was obtained from a human donor with an autoimmune cytopenia or autoimmune hepatitis (not recorded which). Sequenced sample: peripheral blood. V gene TRBV29-1 combines with J gene TRBJ2-1; TCRdb calls TRBD1, which cannot be checked without DNA. The chain's CDR3 is CSVKGQEDNEQFF.